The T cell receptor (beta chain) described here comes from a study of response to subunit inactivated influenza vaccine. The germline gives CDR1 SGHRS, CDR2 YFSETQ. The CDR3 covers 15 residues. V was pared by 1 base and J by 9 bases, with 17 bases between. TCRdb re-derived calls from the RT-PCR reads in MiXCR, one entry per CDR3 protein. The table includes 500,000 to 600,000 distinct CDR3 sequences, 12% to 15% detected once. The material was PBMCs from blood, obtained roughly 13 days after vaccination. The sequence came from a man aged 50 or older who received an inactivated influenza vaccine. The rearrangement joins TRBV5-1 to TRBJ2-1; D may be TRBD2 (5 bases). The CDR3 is CASSLSSLKWGEQFF. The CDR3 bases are TGCGCCAGCAGCTTGTCTAGCCTGAAGTGGGGTGAGCAGTTCTTC.